This T cell receptor (beta chain) came from a study of blood T cell repertoires in COVID-19. Study in general: COVID-19 samples from acute and convalescent phases originated in the United States, Italy and Spain.

Authors' processing steps: Nucleated cell counts were estimated from reference gene primer amplification. Some clones are missing from TCRdb's copy, which holds only in-frame ones; the method was immunoSEQ multiplex PCR. From that table come the V and J calls and clone size; the DNA was used to work out D and trimming. The sample shows 180,000 or so clones, roughly 84% of them seen only once. Trimming cost V 2 bases and J 0 bases, with 12 bases left between them. This CDR3 is 17 amino acids long. The germline gives CDR1 SGDLS, CDR2 YYNGEE. The source is a woman aged 55-70 years who had recovered from COVID-19. Specimen: PBMCs or T cells enriched from blood (not recorded which). The J gene is TRBJ2-6, the V gene TRBV9, with D perhaps TRBD2 (6 bases). The CDR3 DNA follows: TGTGCCAGCAGCGTTGGTTCGGGAGCCTCTGGGGCCAACGTCCTGACTTTC. It translates to CASSVGSGASGANVLTF.